Listed below are T cell receptor beta chains from one sample, sequenced in a study of blood T cell repertoires in COVID-19. Only in-frame clones appear in the TCRdb table, and some are missing; sequencing was by immunoSEQ multiplex PCR. Among a few hundred thousand clones listed, approximately 86% were seen once. The sequenced material came from PBMCs or T cells enriched from blood (not recorded which). The receptors were sampled from a woman aged 18-29 years who had recovered from COVID-19. Each CDR3 is given with its conserved first and last residue.

>TRBV7-9
CASTPGGQETQYF
>TRBV5-6
CASSKTGNGYTF
>TRBV19
CASREGLNTEAFF
>TRBV6-2/TRBV6-3
CASSYSGTGSSAETQYF
>TRBV6-5
CASSSQTYGYTF
>TRBV19
CASTTGEGTDTQYF
>TRBV13
CASSFSGSTDTQYF
>TRBV10-3
CAILGDRADTQYF
>TRBV7-2
CASSLSSGRSYEQYF
>TRBV18
CASSPRDPETQYF
>TRBV7-8
CASSLNLGAEAFF
>TRBV13
CASSRVGAGEKLFF
>TRBV6-6
CASSPRQDNEQFF
>TRBV27
CASRDRGRGSEKLFF
>TRBV2
CASRAERGASTDTQYF
>TRBV25-1
CASNQLAGDTDTQYF
>TRBV7-2
CASSPAGTEQYF
>TRBV29-1
CSVAPTSGSPQETQYF
>TRBV28
CASSPAPGLPGNEQFF
>TRBV11-3
CASSRSTRGDTQYF
>TRBV28
CASSLGTGVTDTQYF
>TRBV10-3
CAISESPTTGIAYTF
>TRBV6-5
CASSYSTGGVSYEQYF
>TRBV2
CALGGVHYEQYF
>TRBV7-9
CASSLAAGGKNEQFF
>TRBV19
CASRPTRTSGGPGATQYF
>TRBV28
CASSLQGAWYTEAFF
>TRBV6-2/TRBV6-3
CASSYFGQGGEQYF
>TRBV29-1
CSVAGGKAQETQYF
>TRBV19
CASSIWATDTQYF
>TRBV10-3
CAISAEGSRGNQPQHF
>TRBV29-1
CSVEEGDRGPEQYF
>TRBV5-1
CASSSAGGSYGYTF
>TRBV29-1
CSVTDGDEKLFF
>TRBV28
CASSYGHSSYEQYF
>TRBV14
CASSPGSPSTDTQYF
>TRBV28
CASDKGDSYGYTF
>TRBV15
CATSRDMGESTEAFF
>TRBV28
CASRRDQGEVEKLFF
>TRBV7-9
CASSPSQGNRNSPLHF
>TRBV4-3
CASSQAPASGFADTQYF
>TRBV28
CASIVFDRDRRTQYF
>TRBV2
CASMETGGLFSSTNEKLFF
>TRBV21-1
CASRSGQGLEERGKLFF
>TRBV10-3
CAISEPNLPSSYEQYF
>TRBV6-4
CASSETSIYNEQFF
>TRBV30
CAWSRTSSDTQYF
>TRBV15
CATSRDVGHSSYEQYF
>TRBV10-3
CAISEPAGTNYGYTF
>TRBV4-1
CASTRDTEAFF
>TRBV5-1
CASSHSIRGPAEAFF
>TRBV9
CASSVGGTGHSPLHF
>TRBV4-3
CASSQEVQAWGYTF
>TRBV18
CASSRQGAANEKLFF
>TRBV30
CAWSVLAETQYF
>TRBV4-3
CASSLTTGRNQPQHF
>TRBV6-5
CASSKQGDGYTF
>TRBV7-2
CASSSQAGGSGNTIYF
>TRBV5-1
CASSRTSSQETQYF
>TRBV2
CASIVTPHTDTQYF